This T cell receptor (beta chain) was recorded in a study of blood T cell repertoires in COVID-19. This clone occurred once. Generated by immunoSEQ multiplex PCR, the TCRdb table keeps only in-frame clones and is missing some. The table has about 360,000 clones, over 75% seen once. CDR1 and CDR2 from the germline V gene are SNHLY and FYNNEI. This CDR3 region has 14 residues. V shed 7 bases, J shed 4 bases, and the junction held 5 bases outside the gene matches. V gene TRBV2 combines with J gene TRBJ2-3; 10 nucleotides align to TRBD2. The sequence was obtained from a man between 40 and 49 years old in a cohort exposed to, infected with or recovered from COVID-19 (not recorded which). Sequenced material: PBMCs or T cells enriched from blood (not recorded which). DNA of the CDR3: TGTGCCAGCAACCAGCGGGAGGGCCCAGATACGCAGTATTTT. Translating it yields CASNQREGPDTQYF. Drawing the rest from reference TRBV2 and TRBJ2-3, the complete variable domain is EPEVTQTPSHQVTQMGQEVILRCVPISNHLYFYWYRQILGQKVEFLVSFYNNEISEKSEIFDDQFSVERPDGSNFTLKIRSTKLEDSAMYFCASNQREGPDTQYFGPGTRLTVL.